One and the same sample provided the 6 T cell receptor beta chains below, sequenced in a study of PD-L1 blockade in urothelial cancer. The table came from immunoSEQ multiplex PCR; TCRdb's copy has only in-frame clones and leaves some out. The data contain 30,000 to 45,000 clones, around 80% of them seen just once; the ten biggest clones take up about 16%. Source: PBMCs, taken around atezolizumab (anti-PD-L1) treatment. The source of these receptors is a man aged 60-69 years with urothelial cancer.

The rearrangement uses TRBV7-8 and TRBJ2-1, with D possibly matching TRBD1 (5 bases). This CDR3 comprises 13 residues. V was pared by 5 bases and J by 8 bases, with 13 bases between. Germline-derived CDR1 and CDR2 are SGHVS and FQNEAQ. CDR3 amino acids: CASSPPARDEQFF. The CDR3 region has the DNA TGTGCCAGCAGCCCACCGGCCAGGGATGAGCAGTTCTTC.

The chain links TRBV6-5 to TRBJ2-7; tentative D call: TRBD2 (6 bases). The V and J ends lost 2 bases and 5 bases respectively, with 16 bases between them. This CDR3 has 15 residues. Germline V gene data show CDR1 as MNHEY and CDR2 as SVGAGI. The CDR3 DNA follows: TGTGCCAGCAGTTACGGGGGGATCTCTGGGCACGAGCAGTACTTC. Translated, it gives CASSYGGISGHEQYF.

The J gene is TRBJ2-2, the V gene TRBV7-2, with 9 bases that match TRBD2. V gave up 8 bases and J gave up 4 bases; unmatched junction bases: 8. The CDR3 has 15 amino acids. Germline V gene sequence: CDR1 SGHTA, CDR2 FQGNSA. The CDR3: CASGYSGSGTGELFF. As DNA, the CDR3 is TGTGCCAGCGGGTATAGCGGGAGCGGCACCGGGGAGCTGTTTTTT.

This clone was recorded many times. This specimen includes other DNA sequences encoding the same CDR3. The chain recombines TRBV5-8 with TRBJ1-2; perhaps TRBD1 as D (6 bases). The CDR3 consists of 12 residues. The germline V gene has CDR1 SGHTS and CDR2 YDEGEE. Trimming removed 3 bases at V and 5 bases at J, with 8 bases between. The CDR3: CASSWTAYGYTF. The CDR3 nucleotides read TGTGCCAGCAGCTGGACAGCGTATGGCTACACCTTC.

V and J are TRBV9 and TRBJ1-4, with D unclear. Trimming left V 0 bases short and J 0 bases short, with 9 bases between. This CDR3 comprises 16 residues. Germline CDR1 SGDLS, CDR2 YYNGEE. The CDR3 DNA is TGTGCCAGCAGCGTAGACGCGGATGCAACTAATGAAAAACTGTTTTTT. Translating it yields CASSVDADATNEKLFF.

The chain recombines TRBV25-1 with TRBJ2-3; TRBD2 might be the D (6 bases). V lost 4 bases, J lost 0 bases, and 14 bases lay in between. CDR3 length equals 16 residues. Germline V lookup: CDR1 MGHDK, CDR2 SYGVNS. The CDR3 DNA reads TGTGCCAGCAGTGTATTGGGCGGGACTAGCACAGATACGCAGTATTTT. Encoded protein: CASSVLGGTSTDTQYF. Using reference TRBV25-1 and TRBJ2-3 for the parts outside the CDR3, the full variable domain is EADIYQTPRYLVIGTGKKITLECSQTMGHDKMYWYQQDPGMELHLIHYSYGVNSTEKGDLSSESTVSRIRTEHFPLTLESARPSHTSQYLCASSVLGGTSTDTQYFGPGTRLTVL.